These T cell receptor beta chains were read from a single sample in a study of cytomegalovirus exposure and HLA in healthy donors. Profiled with immunoSEQ multiplex PCR; TCRdb holds only in-frame clones, not every one. Of approximately 100,000 clones in the sample, about 76% were seen once. Sequenced sample: PBMCs. The receptors derive from a man between 40 and 49 years old in good health and CMV-seronegative. Both conserved end residues are part of each CDR3. D genes are given only for firm matches. Only some rows state a clone size, as once, few, many or a class for expanded clones.

V	D	size	J	DNA	CDR3
TRBV6-1	TRBD2	NA	TRBJ2-7	TGTGCCAGCAGTCGGGACTACAAGATCTACGAGCAGTACTTC	CASSRDYKIYEQYF
TRBV5-6	NA	NA	TRBJ1-1	TGTGCCAGCAGCTTGTCTGGGCTTTCCATGAACACTGAAGCTTTCTTT	CASSLSGLSMNTEAFF
TRBV4-1	NA	NA	TRBJ1-6	TGCGCCAGCAGCCTCTTAAACGGGGTCATCGATAATTCACCCCTCCACTTT	CASSLLNGVIDNSPLHF
TRBV4-3	NA	NA	TRBJ2-7	TGCGCCAGCAGCCAAGAACAGGGCCGCGGGTGGCAGTACTTC	CASSQEQGRGWQYF
TRBV5-1	TRBD1	NA	TRBJ1-6	TGCGCCAGCAGCGGGGGACAGGGCGGAAATTCACCCCTCCACTTT	CASSGGQGGNSPLHF
TRBV5-1	NA	NA	TRBJ1-4	TGCGCCAGCAGCTCCGGCGACAGGCTGGGGAATGAAAAACTGTTTTTT	CASSSGDRLGNEKLFF
TRBV19	NA	NA	TRBJ1-2	TGTGCCAGTAGCACCTCTCCGGGAGTCACGGGGTATGGCTACACCTTC	CASSTSPGVTGYGYTF
TRBV7-9	NA	NA	TRBJ1-3	TGTTCCAGCAGCCCCAGTACTAGGGCTGGAAACACCATATATTTT	CSSSPSTRAGNTIYF
TRBV5-6	NA	many	TRBJ1-1	TGTGCCAGCAGCTTGGCGACAGATGAAGCTTTCTTT	CASSLATDEAFF
TRBV10-3	NA	NA	TRBJ1-2	TGTGCCATCAGTGAGTCATCCAGGAACTATGGCTACACCTTC	CAISESSRNYGYTF
TRBV5-1	TRBD2	few	TRBJ2-7	TGCGCCAGCAGCTTGGGCGGGGGGAATGGCGAGCAGTACTTC	CASSLGGGNGEQYF
TRBV5-4	NA	NA	TRBJ2-3	TGTGCCAGCAGCTTAGGGGGACCCTCATTCAATACGCAGTATTTT	CASSLGGPSFNTQYF
TRBV13	TRBD2	once	TRBJ2-7	TGTGCCAGCAGCTCCCGACTAGCGGGCTCCTACGAGCAGTACTTC	CASSSRLAGSYEQYF
TRBV15	TRBD1	once	TRBJ2-3	TGTGCCACCAGCAAGGTGGGACAGTGGAAAGATACGCAGTATTTT	CATSKVGQWKDTQYF
TRBV7-9	NA	NA	TRBJ1-1	TGTGCCAGCAGTTTCTCTCGTCGGGGCGGGGACACTGAAGCTTTCTTT	CASSFSRRGGDTEAFF
TRBV7-9	NA	NA	TRBJ2-4	TGTGCCAGCAGCCCTCGGGACATAAGAAACATTCAGTACTTC	CASSPRDIRNIQYF
TRBV10-3	TRBD1	NA	TRBJ2-7	TGTGCCATCAGTGGGACAGGGACAGGCGAGCAGTACTTC	CAISGTGTGEQYF
TRBV28	TRBD1	NA	TRBJ2-7	TGTGCCAGCAGTTTTCTGGACAGGGAAACCTACGAGCAGTACTTC	CASSFLDRETYEQYF
TRBV6-1	NA	few	TRBJ2-7	TGTGCCAGCAGGGGCTCGCTACGCGACGAGCAGTACTTC	CASRGSLRDEQYF
TRBV7-9	TRBD1	once	TRBJ1-5	TGTGCCAGCAGTAGGGACAGCGTAACTCAGCCCCAGCATTTT	CASSRDSVTQPQHF
TRBV15	NA	few	TRBJ1-4	TGTGCCACCAGCAGACAACTCGCAGGAGGGGAAAAACTGTTTTTT	CATSRQLAGGEKLFF
TRBV30	NA	once	TRBJ1-6	TGTGCCTGGAGTGCCGGGGACAAGTGTCCCCTCCACTTT	CAWSAGDKCPLHF
TRBV7-2	TRBD1	few	TRBJ1-6	TGTGCCAGCACCCCGGGACAGGGGTTCATGAATTCACCCCTCCACTTT	CASTPGQGFMNSPLHF
TRBV6-5	TRBD1	NA	TRBJ2-7	TGTGCCAGCAGTTACTTCGACAGGGGCTCCCTCGAGCAGTACTTC	CASSYFDRGSLEQYF
TRBV16	NA	NA	TRBJ1-4	TGTGCCAGCAGCATAAATTTGTTCCTGAATGAAAAACTGTTTTTT	CASSINLFLNEKLFF
TRBV5-1	TRBD1	NA	TRBJ2-7	TGCGCCAGCAGCTTGGCCCCTTCGACAGGGACCTACGAGCAGTACTTC	CASSLAPSTGTYEQYF
TRBV5-1	NA	NA	TRBJ2-7	TGCGCCAGCAGTGGAGGGACTGGATCCTACGAGCAGTACTTC	CASSGGTGSYEQYF
TRBV5-1	NA	NA	TRBJ2-5	TGCGCCAGCAGCTTGGTGGCGGGAACCCAAGAGACCCAGTACTTC	CASSLVAGTQETQYF
TRBV6-6	NA	NA	TRBJ1-3	TGTGCCAGCAGTCAAACAGGGTCTGGAAACACCATATATTTT	CASSQTGSGNTIYF
TRBV5-1	NA	NA	TRBJ2-6	TGCGCCAGCAGCTTGGTAGGGGAAGGGGCCAACGTCCTGACTTTC	CASSLVGEGANVLTF
TRBV15	TRBD1	NA	TRBJ1-5	TGTGCCACCAGCAGAGATATAGGACAGGGAGGCAATCAGCCCCAGCATTTT	CATSRDIGQGGNQPQHF